Presented here are 25 T cell receptor beta chains from one specimen sequenced in a study of blood T cell repertoires in COVID-19. TCRdb's table, derived via immunoSEQ multiplex PCR, lists solely in-frame clones and lacks some. The sample yields 25,000 or so clones, approximately 90% seen once. Sequencing used peripheral blood. These receptors all come from a woman of 80 years or more with acute or convalescent COVID-19.

The CDR3 is CASSTGSDYGYTF. The DNA of the CDR3 is TGTGCCTCTTCGACAGGATCGGACTATGGCTACACCTTC. V is TRBV30 and J is TRBJ1-2; D possibly corresponds to TRBD1 (6 bases). The CDR3 extends over 13 amino acids. CDR1 is GTSNPN, CDR2 SVGIG, per germline (reference sequence). The V end was cut by 7 bases, the J end by 3 bases, with 15 bases between.

The CDR3 bases are TGTGTCAGAAGCTTACCGACAGGGTCTCAGCCCCAGCATTTT. Protein: CVRSLPTGSQPQHF. This sequence joins TRBV7-5 and TRBJ1-5; the table's TRBD1 call for D was not verified on the DNA. TRBV7-5 is listed as a pseudogene. The CDR3 length is 14 residues.

This sequence joins TRBV7-2 and TRBJ1-6, with a tentative D call TRBD1 (6 bases). Deletions cut 3 bases from V and 7 bases from J, with 13 bases between. CDR3 size: 15 residues. CDR1 is SGHTA and CDR2 is FQGNSA in the germline V gene. The DNA for the CDR3 is TGTGCCAGCAGCTTCGACAGGCTCCAGAATTCACCCCTCCACTTT. Its translation: CASSFDRLQNSPLHF.

CDR3 amino acids: CASSLAPGTGTYQPQHF. CDR3 nucleotides: TGTGCCAGCAGCTTGGCTCCCGGGACAGGGACATATCAGCCCCAGCATTTT. The V call is TRBV5-5, the J call TRBJ1-5; TRBD1 matches 9 bases. Germline V gives CDR1 SGHKS, CDR2 YYEKEE (reference sequence). This CDR3 comprises 17 residues. After removal of 0 bases from V and 5 bases from J, the junction contained 9 bases not matched to a gene.

The chain combines TRBV4-3 with TRBJ2-6, with TRBD1 matching over 11 bases. The CDR3 extends over 17 amino acids. The germline gives CDR1 LGHNA, CDR2 YSLEER. V shed 1 base and J 4 bases; nucleotides not matched to a gene: 3. CDR3 region: CASSQGTGGSGANVLTF. CDR3 DNA sequence: TGCGCCAGCAGCCAAGGGACAGGGGGCTCCGGGGCCAACGTCCTGACTTTC.

The chain joins TRBV18 to TRBJ2-7, with 7 positions matching TRBD1. Germline values: CDR1 KGHSH, CDR2 LQKENI. After removal of 1 base from V and 4 bases from J, the junction contained 1 base not matched to a gene. This CDR3 has 13 amino acids. Written as DNA, the CDR3 is TGTGCCAGCTCACCACAGGGGGCTTACGAGCAGTACTTC. It encodes CASSPQGAYEQYF.

This CDR3 reads CASSRDSDGYTF. Here the CDR3 DNA reads TGCGCCAGCAGCCGGGACAGCGATGGCTACACCTTC. The genes are TRBV5-1 and TRBJ1-2, with 7 nucleotides matching TRBD1. Trimming cost V 4 bases and J 6 bases; bases outside gene matches: 3. From germline, CDR1 is SGHRS and CDR2 YFSETQ. CDR3 length: 12 amino acids.

The chain joins TRBV20-1 to TRBJ1-1, with TRBD1 identical over 8 bases. V shed 3 bases, J shed 1 base, and the junction held 4 bases outside the gene matches. Germline CDR1 reads DFQATT; CDR2 reads SNEGSKA (reference sequence). CDR3 length equals 14 residues. CDR3 region: CSASRGQGNTEAFF. CDR3 DNA: TGCAGTGCTAGTCGAGGACAGGGGAACACTGAAGCTTTCTTT.

The chain combines TRBV5-6 with TRBJ1-2; D not resolved. Trimming shortened V by 1 base and J by 4 bases, and 5 bases separated the two germline ends. From germline, CDR1 is SGHDT and CDR2 YYEEEE. The CDR3 spans 12 residues. The DNA of the CDR3 is TGTGCCAGCAGCTTGCAAGCCTATGGCTACACCTTC. This sequence encodes CASSLQAYGYTF.

The gene calls are TRBV6-2 or TRBV6-3 and TRBJ2-5; TRBD2 agrees at 11 bases. Looked up from germline, CDR1 is MNHEY and CDR2 is SVGEGT. After removal of 4 bases from V and 0 bases from J, the junction contained 16 bases not matched to a gene. This CDR3 contains 20 residues. The CDR3: CASSSLVGRLLAGDQETQYF. Written as DNA, the CDR3 is TGTGCCAGCAGTTCCCTAGTGGGTAGGCTACTAGCGGGAGACCAAGAGACCCAGTACTTC.

This rearrangement joins TRBV3-1 (or the pseudogene TRBV3-2) to TRBJ1-6; the D gene is possibly TRBD1 (6 bases). Germline-derived CDR1 and CDR2 are LGHDT and YNNKEL (reference sequence). This CDR3 has 20 amino acids. The V and J ends lost 1 base and 7 bases respectively, with 26 bases between them. CDR3 bases: TGTGCCAGCAGCCAAGTCCGAGCGGACAGCCGACTGTTTAGAAATTCACCCCTCCACTTT. This codes for CASSQVRADSRLFRNSPLHF.

The DNA for the CDR3 is TGTGCCAGCAGCTTAGCGATTAGCGGGAGGCCCAACACCGGGGAGCTGTTTTTT. This codes for CASSLAISGRPNTGELFF. This chain connects TRBV7-6 to TRBJ2-2; TRBD2 aligns across 10 bases. With 0 bases clipped from V and 2 bases from J, the junction kept 6 bases outside the gene matches. Germline loops: CDR1 SGHVS, CDR2 FNYEAQ. CDR3 length: 18 residues.

The chain couples TRBV4-2 to TRBJ1-2, with TRBD1 as a possible D gene (6 bases). Germline V CDR1 and CDR2: LGHNA, YNFKEQ. The CDR3 has 12 amino acids. V was clipped by 4 bases and J by 6 bases, with 9 bases between them. CDR3 coding DNA: TGTGCCAGCAGCCGCCACAGGGATGGCTACACCTTC. This gives the protein CASSRHRDGYTF.

This clone was seen a handful of times. V is TRBV30 and J is TRBJ2-7; the D gene is possibly TRBD2 (7 bases). With 0 bases removed from V and 6 bases from J, the gap between germline ends came to 12 bases. There are 13 residues in the CDR3. The germline gives CDR1 GTSNPN, CDR2 SVGIG (reference sequence). In DNA, the CDR3 is TGTGCCTGGAGTGTAGGGGGGGGCGGCGAGCAGTACTTC. Residues: CAWSVGGGGEQYF.

The chain combines TRBV2 with TRBJ1-2, with 8 nucleotides matching TRBD1. Germline V gene sequence: CDR1 SNHLY, CDR2 FYNNEI. The CDR3 length is 14 residues. V shed 0 bases, J shed 8 bases, and the junction held 5 bases outside the gene matches. The CDR3 DNA follows: TGTGCCAGCAGTGAAGCTAGGACAGGGCAGGGCTACACCTTC. Its translation is CASSEARTGQGYTF. The variable domain in full, completed from reference TRBV2 and TRBJ1-2, reads EPEVTQTPSHQVTQMGQEVILRCVPISNHLYFYWYRQILGQKVEFLVSFYNNEISEKSEIFDDQFSVERPDGSNFTLKIRSTKLEDSAMYFCASSEARTGQGYTFGSGTRLTVV.

CDR3 loop: CATSRRGDTGELFF. The CDR3, as DNA: TGTGCCACCAGTAGGAGGGGCGACACCGGGGAGCTGTTTTTT. This chain joins TRBV15 and TRBJ2-2, with D perhaps matching TRBD2 (6 bases). The CDR3 is 14 amino acids. Germline V gives CDR1 LNHNV, CDR2 YYDKDF (reference sequence). V lost 6 bases, J lost 3 bases, and 11 bases lay in between.

Judged by abundance, this clone is medium-sized (0.01 to 0.1%). The rearrangement links TRBV5-1 to TRBJ2-7, with a weak D call TRBD1 (5 bases). Trimming removed 4 bases from V and 3 bases from J, with 11 bases in between. CDR1 and CDR2 (germline): SGHRS, YFSETQ. The CDR3 has 13 amino acids. CDR3 sequence (DNA): TGCGCCAGCAGCGCCAGGGTTGACTACGAGCAGTACTTC. Translation: CASSARVDYEQYF. Looking up the rest from reference TRBV5-1 and TRBJ2-7 gives the full variable domain: KAGVTQTPRYLIKTRGQQVTLSCSPISGHRSVSWYQQTPGQGLQFLFEYFSETQRNKGNFPGRFSGRQFSNSRSEMNVSTLELGDSALYLCASSARVDYEQYFGPGTRLTVT.

The V and J genes are TRBV18 and TRBJ2-6; 9 bases fit TRBD2. The V gene end was trimmed by 1 base and the J gene end by 0 bases; junction bases not matched to a gene: 4. CDR3 length: 18 amino acids. CDR1 KGHSH and CDR2 LQKENI come from the germline V gene. DNA for the CDR3: TGTGCCAGCTCACCACTAGCGGGGGCACTCTCTGGGGCCAACGTCCTGACTTTC. Residues: CASSPLAGALSGANVLTF.

The chain is built from TRBV18 and TRBJ2-1, with 10 bases fitting TRBD2. The CDR3 is 16 residues long. V dropped 1 base and J dropped 8; count of bases not matched to a gene: 8. Germline V gene data show CDR1 as KGHSH and CDR2 as LQKENI. CDR3 sequence (DNA): TGTGCCAGCTCACCACGCGCGGCTAGCGGGAGTCATGAGCAGTTCTTC. Translated: CASSPRAASGSHEQFF.

The gene calls are TRBV18 and TRBJ1-1; D might be TRBD1 (5 bases). This CDR3 is 16 amino acids long. V shed 3 bases and J shed 5 bases, with 19 bases lying between them. From germline, CDR1 is KGHSH and CDR2 LQKENI. In nucleotides, the CDR3 is TGTGCCAGCTCACCTCTGAGCCCCGGGGGGAGTACTGAAGCTTTCTTT. The encoded protein is CASSPLSPGGSTEAFF.

This rearrangement joins TRBV2 to TRBJ1-5; the match to TRBD1 covers 9 bases. The V segment lost 7 bases and the J segment 1 base; nucleotides outside the gene matches: 5. CDR1 is SNHLY, CDR2 FYNNEI, per germline. The CDR3 is 15 amino acids. CDR3 DNA: TGTGCCAGCACCCAGGACAGGGGAAGCAATCAGCCCCAGCATTTT. Amino acids: CASTQDRGSNQPQHF.

The V and J genes are TRBV11-1 and TRBJ2-7, with 7 bases lining up with TRBD2. J lost 2 bases, V lost 7 bases, and 8 bases had no gene match. The germline gives CDR1 SGHAT, CDR2 FQDESV (reference sequence). There are 14 residues in the CDR3. The CDR3 protein is CASTVRDYPYEQYF. The CDR3 nucleotides are TGTGCCAGCACCGTACGGGACTACCCCTACGAGCAGTACTTC.

The chain uses TRBV5-5 and TRBJ2-2, with 9 positions matching TRBD1. Germline CDR1 is SGHKS and CDR2 is YYEKEE (reference sequence). CDR3 length: 16 residues. V lost 1 base to trimming and J lost 6 bases; unmatched junction nucleotides: 7. DNA for the CDR3: TGTGCCAGCAGCTTGTTGACAGGGGGTCGCCCCGGGGAGCTGTTTTTT. Protein: CASSLLTGGRPGELFF.

The rearrangement joins TRBV9 to TRBJ2-2; D is possibly TRBD1 (5 bases). Germline CDR1 reads SGDLS; CDR2 reads YYNGEE. The CDR3 has 14 amino acids. Trimming pared 1 base from V and 4 bases from J, leaving 8 bases between. The CDR3 loop reads CASSVTGLTGELFF. The CDR3 DNA sequence: TGTGCCAGCAGCGTAACAGGTCTCACCGGGGAGCTGTTTTTT.

The chain is built from TRBV7-2 and TRBJ2-3; 8 nucleotides match TRBD2. Per germline, CDR1 SGHTA and CDR2 FQGNSA. The J segment lost 4 bases and the V segment lost 3 bases, leaving 6 bases of the junction unmatched. The length of the CDR3 is 15 residues. The CDR3 bases are TGTGCCAGCAGCTTTCGAACACTAGCGGCAGATACGCAGTATTTT. Translating gives CASSFRTLAADTQYF. Full variable domain (remainder filled in from reference TRBV7-2 and TRBJ2-3): GAGVSQSPSNKVTEKGKDVELRCDPISGHTALYWYRQSLGQGLEFLIYFQGNSAPDKSGLPSDRFSAERTGGSVSTLTIQRTQQEDSAVYLCASSFRTLAADTQYFGPGTRLTVL.